The 14 T cell receptor beta chains below were found in one sample sequenced in a study of blood T cell repertoires in COVID-19. The method was immunoSEQ multiplex PCR; TCRdb's version includes in-frame clones alone and lacks a portion of them. The sample lists approximately 200,000 clones, approximately 84% occurring once. Sequencing used peripheral blood. These receptors all come from a human donor with acute or convalescent COVID-19. The donor label of this sample is uncertain.

The chain combines TRBV5-4 with TRBJ2-3; D not certain. The ends were cut back, 0 bases at V and 6 bases at J, with 11 bases in the middle. This CDR3 has 14 amino acids. Germline-derived CDR1 and CDR2 are SGHNT and YYREEE (reference sequence). The CDR3 reads CASSLDSQSDTQYF. DNA of the CDR3: TGTGCCAGCAGCTTGGACTCACAGTCCGATACGCAGTATTTT.

CDR3 nucleotides: TGTGCCAGCAGTTACCTTGGGGGCCTTAAAGCTTTCTTT. Its protein product is CASSYLGGLKAFF. J is TRBJ1-1 and V is TRBV6-5; D possibly corresponds to TRBD1 (6 bases). Trimming cost V 2 bases and J 9 bases, with 13 bases left between them. The CDR3 loop spans 13 amino acids. The V gene's germline CDR1 is MNHEY and CDR2 SVGAGI.

There are a few counts of this clone. The chain recombines TRBV7-6 with TRBJ1-2, with 7 bases fitting TRBD1. The J segment lost 2 bases and the V segment lost 4 bases, leaving 7 bases of the junction unmatched. The CDR3 contains 15 residues. Germline CDR1 is SGHVS and CDR2 is FNYEAQ. CDR3 DNA sequence: TGTGCCAGCAGCTCCATGGCAGGGGGGAACTATGGCTACACCTTC. Protein product: CASSSMAGGNYGYTF.

The chain has TRBV7-9 and TRBJ1-1, with D tentatively TRBD1 (6 bases). Germline CDR1 SEHNR, CDR2 FQNEAQ (reference sequence). CDR3 length: 14 amino acids. Trimming cost V 6 bases and J 1 base, with 12 bases left between them. The CDR3 nucleotides are TGTGCCAGCAGGGGGCAGGGGAAGAACACTGAAGCTTTCTTT. Translation gives CASRGQGKNTEAFF.

This rearrangement joins TRBV6-5 to TRBJ2-7; possibly TRBD2 for D (6 bases). This CDR3 is 14 amino acids long. In germline, CDR1 is MNHEY, CDR2 SVGAGI. V lost 6 bases and J 6 bases, leaving 18 bases between the germline ends. This CDR3 is CASSLGGMGSEQYF. The CDR3 DNA is TGTGCCAGCAGCCTGGGCGGGATGGGAAGCGAGCAGTACTTC.

The genes are TRBV7-2 and TRBJ2-1, with D perhaps TRBD2 (5 bases). Trimming took off 0 bases at V and 0 bases at J, with 9 bases between the two ends. The CDR3 is 16 amino acids. Germline assignment: CDR1 SGHTA and CDR2 FQGNSA. The CDR3 protein is CASSLAGSTSYNEQFF. CDR3 DNA: TGTGCCAGCAGCTTAGCTGGGAGTACCTCCTACAATGAGCAGTTCTTC.

V gene TRBV27 combines with J gene TRBJ2-1; TRBD2 aligns across 12 bases. V gave up 2 bases and J gave up 8 bases; unmatched junction bases: 4. CDR1 is MNHEY, CDR2 SMNVEV, per germline (reference sequence). The CDR3 contains 15 residues. In DNA, the CDR3 is TGTGCCAGCAGTTTAGCTAGCGGGAGGGTCGATGAGCAGTTCTTC. It codes for CASSLASGRVDEQFF.

This chain connects TRBV11-1 to TRBJ2-1; TRBD2 matches at 9 bases. This CDR3 spans 16 amino acids. Germline V gene sequence: CDR1 SGHAT, CDR2 FQDESV (reference sequence). V was clipped by 1 base and J by 8 bases; unmatched bases: 9. The CDR3, as DNA: TGTGCCAGCAGCTTAGAGGTTGCGGGAGGGCTGGATGAGCAGTTCTTC. Translation gives CASSLEVAGGLDEQFF.

The genes are TRBV19 and TRBJ2-5; a possible D gene is TRBD1 (6 bases). This CDR3 is built from 15 residues. V lost 3 bases and J 2 bases, leaving 13 bases between the germline ends. The germline V gene has CDR1 LNHDA and CDR2 SQIVND (reference sequence). CDR3 bases: TGTGCCAGTAGTATGTTCGGACAGCCTCAAGAGACCCAGTACTTC. Translation gives CASSMFGQPQETQYF.

The chain links TRBV18 to TRBJ2-1, with no clear D. The CDR3 covers 15 residues. Trimming took 1 base from V and 0 from J, leaving 7 bases between them. Germline-derived CDR1 and CDR2 are KGHSH and LQKENI. CDR3 protein: CASSPQLSSYNEQFF. CDR3 DNA sequence: TGTGCCAGCTCACCACAGCTTAGCTCCTACAATGAGCAGTTCTTC.

V usage is TRBV7-2 and J usage is TRBJ1-1; D perhaps matches TRBD1 (6 bases). Germline CDR1 reads SGHTA; CDR2 reads FQGNSA. CDR3 size: 14 residues. Trimming removed 3 bases at V and 6 bases at J, with 14 bases between. The CDR3 reads CASSFDRNRAEAFF. DNA for the CDR3: TGTGCCAGCAGCTTCGACAGGAATCGGGCTGAAGCTTTCTTT. Based on the CDR3 plus reference TRBV7-2 and TRBJ1-1, the full variable domain is GAGVSQSPSNKVTEKGKDVELRCDPISGHTALYWYRQSLGQGLEFLIYFQGNSAPDKSGLPSDRFSAERTGGSVSTLTIQRTQQEDSAVYLCASSFDRNRAEAFFGQGTRLTVV.

The CDR3 is CASSLGQDRSGKLFF. The DNA of the CDR3 is TGCGCCAGCAGCTTAGGACAAGACCGCTCAGGAAAACTGTTTTTT. The chain is built from TRBV5-1 and TRBJ1-4; tentatively, D is TRBD1 (5 bases). CDR3 length equals 15 residues. Trimming stripped 2 bases from V and 10 bases from J, with 18 bases between. Germline values: CDR1 SGHRS, CDR2 YFSETQ.

The rearrangement joins TRBV7-7 to TRBJ2-1; TRBD2 aligns across 8 bases. CDR3 length: 16 amino acids. The junction had 11 bases not matched to a gene; V was cut back by 2 bases and J by 8 bases. Germline assignment: CDR1 SSHAT and CDR2 FNYEAQ (reference sequence). The CDR3 spells CASSLFIGRALDEQFF. CDR3 nucleotide sequence: TGTGCCAGCAGCTTATTCATCGGGAGGGCCCTCGATGAGCAGTTCTTC.

V is TRBV7-2 and J is TRBJ1-4, with 7 bases aligning to TRBD1. The CDR3 spans 15 residues. Trimming took 4 bases from V and 2 from J; bases not matched to a gene: 4. The germline V gene encodes CDR1 SGHTA and CDR2 FQGNSA. CDR3: CASSYLGGTNEKLFF. The CDR3 nucleotides are TGTGCCAGCAGCTACCTAGGGGGCACTAATGAAAAACTGTTTTTT.